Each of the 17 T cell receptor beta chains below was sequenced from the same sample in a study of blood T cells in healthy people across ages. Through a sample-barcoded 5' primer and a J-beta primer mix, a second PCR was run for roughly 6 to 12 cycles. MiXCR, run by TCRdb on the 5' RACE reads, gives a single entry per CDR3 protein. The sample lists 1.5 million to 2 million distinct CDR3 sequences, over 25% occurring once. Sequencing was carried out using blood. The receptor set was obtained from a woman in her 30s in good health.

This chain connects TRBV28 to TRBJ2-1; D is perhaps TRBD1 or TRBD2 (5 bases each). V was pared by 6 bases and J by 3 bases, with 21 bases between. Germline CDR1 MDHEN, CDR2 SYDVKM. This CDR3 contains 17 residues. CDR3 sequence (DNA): TGTGCCAGCAGCTCCCCCTCGCCGGGGCGACACTACAATGAGCAGTTCTTC. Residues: CASSSPSPGRHYNEQFF.

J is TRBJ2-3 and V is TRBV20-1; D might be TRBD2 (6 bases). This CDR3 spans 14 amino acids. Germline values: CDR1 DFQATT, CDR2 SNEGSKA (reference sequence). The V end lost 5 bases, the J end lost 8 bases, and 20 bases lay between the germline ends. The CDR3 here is CSARGMRGVGTQYF. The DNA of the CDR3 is TGCAGTGCTCGGGGTATGCGGGGAGTGGGTACGCAGTATTTT.

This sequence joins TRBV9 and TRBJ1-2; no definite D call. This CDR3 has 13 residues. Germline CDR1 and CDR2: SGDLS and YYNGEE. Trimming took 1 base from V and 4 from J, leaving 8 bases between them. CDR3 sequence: CASSVTASYGYTF. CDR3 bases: TGTGCCAGCAGCGTAACAGCCTCCTATGGCTACACCTTC.

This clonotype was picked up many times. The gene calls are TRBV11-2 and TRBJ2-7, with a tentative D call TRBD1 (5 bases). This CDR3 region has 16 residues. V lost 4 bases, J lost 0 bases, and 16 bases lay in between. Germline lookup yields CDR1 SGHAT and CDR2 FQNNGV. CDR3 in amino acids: CASSSVDSVSSYEQYF. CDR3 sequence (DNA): TGTGCCAGCAGCTCCGTAGACAGCGTGAGCTCCTACGAGCAGTACTTC.

CDR3 sequence reads: CATSTSAGDSSYNEQFF. For the CDR3, the DNA is TGTGCCACCAGCACAAGTGCCGGGGACTCCTCCTACAATGAGCAGTTCTTC. V is TRBV15 and J is TRBJ2-1; maybe TRBD2 (6 bases). The CDR3 has 17 amino acids. The germline CDR1 and CDR2 sequences are LNHNV and YYDKDF (reference sequence). V lost 4 bases, J lost 0 bases, and 16 bases lay in between.

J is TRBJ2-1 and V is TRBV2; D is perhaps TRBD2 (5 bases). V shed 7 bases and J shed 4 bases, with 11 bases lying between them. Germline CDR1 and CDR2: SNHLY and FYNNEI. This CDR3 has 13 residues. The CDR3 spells CASISGIYNEQFF. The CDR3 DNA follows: TGTGCCAGCATTTCGGGAATATACAATGAGCAGTTCTTC.

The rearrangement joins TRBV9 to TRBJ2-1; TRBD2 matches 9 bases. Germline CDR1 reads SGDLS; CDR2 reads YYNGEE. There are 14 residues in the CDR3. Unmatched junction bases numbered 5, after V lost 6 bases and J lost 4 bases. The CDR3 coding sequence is TGTGCCAGCAACGAGCGGGGGGCTTACAATGAGCAGTTCTTC. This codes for CASNERGAYNEQFF.

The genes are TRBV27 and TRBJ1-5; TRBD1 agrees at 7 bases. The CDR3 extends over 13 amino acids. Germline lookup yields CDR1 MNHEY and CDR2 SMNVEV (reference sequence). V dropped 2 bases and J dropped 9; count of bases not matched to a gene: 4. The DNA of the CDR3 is TGTGCCAGCAGTTTAGAGACAGGGCGGCCCCAGCATTTT. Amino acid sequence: CASSLETGRPQHF.

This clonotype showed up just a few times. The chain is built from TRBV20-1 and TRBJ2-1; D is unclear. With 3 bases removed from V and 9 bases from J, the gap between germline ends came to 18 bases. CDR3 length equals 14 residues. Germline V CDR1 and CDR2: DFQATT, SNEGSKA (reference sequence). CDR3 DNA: TGCAGTGCTAGGTCGCGGCGACCGGCGGCTGAGCAGTTCTTC. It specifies CSARSRRPAAEQFF.

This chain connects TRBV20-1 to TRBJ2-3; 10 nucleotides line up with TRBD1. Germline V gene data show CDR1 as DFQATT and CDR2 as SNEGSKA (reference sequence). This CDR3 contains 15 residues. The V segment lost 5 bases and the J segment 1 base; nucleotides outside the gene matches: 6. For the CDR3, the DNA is TGCAGTGCTCCCCCCGGGACAGGGGGCACAGATACGCAGTATTTT. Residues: CSAPPGTGGTDTQYF.

CDR3 sequence reads: CASSNEWGVNTGELFF. In DNA, the CDR3 is TGTGCCAGTAGTAACGAGTGGGGGGTGAACACCGGGGAGCTGTTTTTT. The rearrangement links TRBV19 to TRBJ2-2; D perhaps matches TRBD2 (6 bases). Germline CDR1 reads LNHDA; CDR2 reads SQIVND (reference sequence). The CDR3 has 16 residues. Trimming cost V 4 bases and J 1 base, with 13 bases left between them.

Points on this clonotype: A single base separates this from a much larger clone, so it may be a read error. The CDR3 loop reads CRASRQGEKQYF. The CDR3 coding sequence is TGCAGAGCTAGTCGCCAGGGGGAGAAGCAGTACTTC. The chain uses TRBV20-1 and TRBJ2-7; TRBD1 agrees at 7 bases. The germline V gene encodes CDR1 DFQATT and CDR2 SNEGSKA (reference sequence). The length of the CDR3 is 12 residues.

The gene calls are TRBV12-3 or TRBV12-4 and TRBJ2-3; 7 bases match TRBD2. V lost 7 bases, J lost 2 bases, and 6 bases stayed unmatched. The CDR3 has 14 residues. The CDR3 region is CASIRGLVTDTQYF. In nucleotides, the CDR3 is TGTGCCAGCATTCGAGGACTAGTCACAGATACGCAGTATTTT.

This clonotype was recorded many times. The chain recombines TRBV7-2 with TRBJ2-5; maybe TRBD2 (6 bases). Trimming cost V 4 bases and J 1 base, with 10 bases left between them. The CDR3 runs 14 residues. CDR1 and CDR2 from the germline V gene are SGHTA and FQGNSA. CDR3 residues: CASSSDSGQETQYF. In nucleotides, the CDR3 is TGTGCCAGCAGCTCCGATAGCGGCCAAGAGACCCAGTACTTC.

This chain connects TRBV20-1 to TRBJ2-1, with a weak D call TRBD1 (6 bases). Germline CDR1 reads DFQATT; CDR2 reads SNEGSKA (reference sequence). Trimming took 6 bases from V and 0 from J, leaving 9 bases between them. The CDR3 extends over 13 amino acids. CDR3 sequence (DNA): TGCAGTGCCAAGACAGGCTCCTACAATGAGCAGTTCTTC. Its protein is CSAKTGSYNEQFF.

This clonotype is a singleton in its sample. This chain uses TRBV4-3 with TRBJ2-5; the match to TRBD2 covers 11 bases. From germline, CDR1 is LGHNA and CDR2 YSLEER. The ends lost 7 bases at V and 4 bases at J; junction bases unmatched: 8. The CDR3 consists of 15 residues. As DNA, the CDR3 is TGCGCCAGCAACCAGGGACTAGCGGACAGAGAGACCCAGTACTTC. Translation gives CASNQGLADRETQYF.

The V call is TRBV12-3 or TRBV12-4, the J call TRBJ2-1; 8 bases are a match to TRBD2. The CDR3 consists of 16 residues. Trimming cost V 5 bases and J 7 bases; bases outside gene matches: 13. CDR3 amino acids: CASSGTGTSYPNEQFF. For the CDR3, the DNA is TGTGCCAGCAGTGGAACCGGGACTAGTTATCCAAATGAGCAGTTCTTC.